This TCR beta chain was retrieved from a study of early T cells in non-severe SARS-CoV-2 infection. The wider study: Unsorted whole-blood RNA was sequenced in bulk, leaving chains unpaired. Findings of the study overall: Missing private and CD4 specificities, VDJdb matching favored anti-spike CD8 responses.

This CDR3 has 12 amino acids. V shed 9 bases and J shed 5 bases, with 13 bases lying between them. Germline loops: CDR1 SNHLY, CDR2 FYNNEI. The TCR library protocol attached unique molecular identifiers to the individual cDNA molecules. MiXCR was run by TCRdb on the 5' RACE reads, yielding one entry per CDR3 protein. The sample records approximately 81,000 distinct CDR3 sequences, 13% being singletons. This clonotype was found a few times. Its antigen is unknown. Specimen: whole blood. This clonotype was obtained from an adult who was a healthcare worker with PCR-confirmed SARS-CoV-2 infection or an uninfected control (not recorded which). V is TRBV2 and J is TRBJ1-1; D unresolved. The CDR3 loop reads CARSGLGTEAFF. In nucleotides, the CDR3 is TGTGCCAGATCGGGCCTCGGGACTGAAGCTTTCTTT.